This T cell receptor beta chain derives from a study of T cell changes during pregnancy in multiple sclerosis. Germline loops: CDR1 MGHRA, CDR2 YSYEKL. The CDR3 is 17 amino acids. V lost 3 bases, J lost 7 bases, and 6 bases stayed unmatched. Libraries were prepared by immunoSEQ multiplex PCR; TCRdb keeps only in-frame clonotypes and omits some of them. The data hold under 55,000 clones, with less than 95% observed a single time. The sequencing used CD4+ T cells from peripheral blood mononuclear cells, collected in the third trimester of pregnancy. V usage is TRBV4-1 and J usage is TRBJ2-2; 15 bases align to TRBD2. The sequence was obtained from a female donor with multiple sclerosis, enrolled in a pregnancy study. CDR3 sequence: CASSHRTSGRAYGELFF. In DNA, the CDR3 is TGCGCCAGCAGCCATCGGACTAGCGGGAGGGCCTACGGGGAGCTGTTTTTT.